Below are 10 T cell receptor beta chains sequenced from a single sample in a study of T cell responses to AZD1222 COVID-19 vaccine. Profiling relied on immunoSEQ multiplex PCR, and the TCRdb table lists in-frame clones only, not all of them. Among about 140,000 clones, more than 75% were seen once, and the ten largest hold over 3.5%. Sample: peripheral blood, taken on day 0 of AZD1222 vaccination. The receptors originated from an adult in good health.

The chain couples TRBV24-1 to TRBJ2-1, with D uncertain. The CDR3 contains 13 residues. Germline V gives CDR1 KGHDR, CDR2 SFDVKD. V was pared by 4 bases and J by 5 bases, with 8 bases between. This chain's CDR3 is CATSETTDNEQFF. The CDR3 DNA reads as TGTGCCACCAGTGAAACGACGGACAATGAGCAGTTCTTC.

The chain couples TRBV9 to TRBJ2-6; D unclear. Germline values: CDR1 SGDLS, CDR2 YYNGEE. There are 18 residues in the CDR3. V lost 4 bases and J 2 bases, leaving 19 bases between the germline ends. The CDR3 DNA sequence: TGTGCCAGCAGCCTGCGACCGCTCGGGCGGACTGGGGCCAACGTCCTGACTTTC. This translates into CASSLRPLGRTGANVLTF.

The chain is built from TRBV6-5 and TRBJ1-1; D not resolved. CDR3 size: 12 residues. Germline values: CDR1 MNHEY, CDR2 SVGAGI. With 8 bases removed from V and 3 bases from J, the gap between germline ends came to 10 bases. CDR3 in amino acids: CASSITDTEAFF. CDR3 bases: TGTGCCAGCTCCATAACCGACACTGAAGCTTTCTTT.

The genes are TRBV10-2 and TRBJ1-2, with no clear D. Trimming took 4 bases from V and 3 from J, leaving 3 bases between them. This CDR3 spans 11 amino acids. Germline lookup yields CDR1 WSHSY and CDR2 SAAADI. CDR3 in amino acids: CASSVDYGYTF. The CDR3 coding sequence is TGCGCCAGCAGTGTAGACTATGGCTACACCTTC.

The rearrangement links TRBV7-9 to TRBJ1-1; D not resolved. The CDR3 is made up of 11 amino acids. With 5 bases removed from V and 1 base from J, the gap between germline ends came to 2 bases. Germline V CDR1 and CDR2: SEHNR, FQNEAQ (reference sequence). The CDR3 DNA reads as TGTGCCAGCAGCCGGAACACTGAAGCTTTCTTT. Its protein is CASSRNTEAFF.

CDR3 sequence (DNA): TGCAGCGTTGCTGACAGGGGCAATCAGCCCCAGCATTTT. Translation gives CSVADRGNQPQHF. The V gene is TRBV29-1, the J gene TRBJ1-5, with 7 positions matching TRBD1. The V gene's germline CDR1 is SQVTM and CDR2 ANQGSEA. The length of the CDR3 is 13 residues. Germline trimming cut 4 bases from V and 2 bases from J; bases unmatched to any gene: 2. Full variable domain (missing parts from reference TRBV29-1 and TRBJ1-5): SAVISQKPSRDICQRGTSLTIQCQVDSQVTMMFWYRQQPGQSLTLIATANQGSEATYESGFVIDKFPISRPNLTFSTLTVSNMSPEDSSIYLCSVADRGNQPQHFGDGTRLSIL.

CDR3 loop: CASSPRGPNTGELFF. DNA of the CDR3: TGTGCCAGCAGCCCCAGGGGGCCGAACACCGGGGAGCTGTTTTTT. The gene calls are TRBV25-1 and TRBJ2-2; 8 positions agree with TRBD1. CDR3 length equals 15 residues. Germline CDR1 MGHDK, CDR2 SYGVNS. V trimming: 6 bases; J trimming: 0 bases; junction bases outside the gene matches: 3.

For the CDR3, the DNA is TGTGCCAGCAGTGAAACGCAAGCGCAGGGGTTTGGCTACACCTTC. It translates to CASSETQAQGFGYTF. The chain uses TRBV6-1 and TRBJ1-2; possible D gene TRBD1, 6 bases. CDR3 size: 15 residues. The ends were cut back, 2 bases at V and 7 bases at J, with 17 bases in the middle. Germline V CDR1 and CDR2: MNHNS, SASEGT.

The CDR3 coding sequence is TGTGCCAGCAGCTTAGGGGGTACCAGTTCACCCCTCCACTTT. It translates to CASSLGGTSSPLHF. The gene calls are TRBV7-3 and TRBJ1-6; D is possibly TRBD1 (5 bases). Trimming removed 2 bases from V and 9 bases from J, with 11 bases in between. Per germline, CDR1 SGHTA and CDR2 FQGTGA. This CDR3 spans 14 amino acids.

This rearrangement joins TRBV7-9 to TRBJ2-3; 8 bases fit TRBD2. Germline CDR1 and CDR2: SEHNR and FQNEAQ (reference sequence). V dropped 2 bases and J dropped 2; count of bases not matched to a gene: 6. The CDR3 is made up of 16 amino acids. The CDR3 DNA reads TGTGCCAGCAGCTTACTCCGGGGGGGAGACACAGATACGCAGTATTTT. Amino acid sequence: CASSLLRGGDTDTQYF.